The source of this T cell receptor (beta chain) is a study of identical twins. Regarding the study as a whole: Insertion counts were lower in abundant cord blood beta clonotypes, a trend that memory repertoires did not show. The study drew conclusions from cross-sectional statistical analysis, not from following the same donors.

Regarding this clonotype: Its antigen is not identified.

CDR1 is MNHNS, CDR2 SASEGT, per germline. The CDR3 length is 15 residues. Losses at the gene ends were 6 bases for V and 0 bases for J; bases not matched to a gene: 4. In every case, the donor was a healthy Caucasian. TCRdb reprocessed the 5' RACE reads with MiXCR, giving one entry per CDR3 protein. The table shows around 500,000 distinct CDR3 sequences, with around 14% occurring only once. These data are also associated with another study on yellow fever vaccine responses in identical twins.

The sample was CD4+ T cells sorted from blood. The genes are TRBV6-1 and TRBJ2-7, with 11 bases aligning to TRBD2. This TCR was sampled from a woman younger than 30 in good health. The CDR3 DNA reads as TGTGCCAGCAGAGGGACTAGCGGTCGCTCCTACGAGCAGTACTTC. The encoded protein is CASRGTSGRSYEQYF.